This entry concerns a single T cell receptor (beta chain). What it recognizes is unknown. The PCR employed 60 Vbeta primers together with 13 Jbeta primers. The table came from immunoSEQ multiplex PCR; TCRdb's copy has only in-frame clones and leaves some out. The sample yields about 100,000 clones, approximately 74% seen once. These data belong to a study of cytomegalovirus exposure and HLA in healthy donors. Study background: Roughly 85 million unique TCRs from HLA-typed donors were held in an early release of data. Study results and limitations: According to a later analysis, most TCR beta chains associated with CMV appeared HLA-restricted. CMV serostatus was the only immune exposure information that was available. Later analysis identified 16,000 or so TCR beta sequences associated with HLA alleles, using a false discovery rate threshold of 0.05.

J gave up 0 bases and V 3 bases, and 3 bases lay outside the gene matches. Germline CDR1 and CDR2: SQVTM and ANQGSEA. The CDR3 covers 14 residues. This clonotype was obtained from a woman aged 40 to 55 in good health and CMV-seropositive. This chain joins TRBV29-1 and TRBJ2-7; 9 nucleotides agree with TRBD2. Sample: PBMCs. The DNA of the CDR3 is TGCAGCGTTGATGCGGGGGGGCACTCCTACGAGCAGTACTTC. The encoded protein is CSVDAGGHSYEQYF.